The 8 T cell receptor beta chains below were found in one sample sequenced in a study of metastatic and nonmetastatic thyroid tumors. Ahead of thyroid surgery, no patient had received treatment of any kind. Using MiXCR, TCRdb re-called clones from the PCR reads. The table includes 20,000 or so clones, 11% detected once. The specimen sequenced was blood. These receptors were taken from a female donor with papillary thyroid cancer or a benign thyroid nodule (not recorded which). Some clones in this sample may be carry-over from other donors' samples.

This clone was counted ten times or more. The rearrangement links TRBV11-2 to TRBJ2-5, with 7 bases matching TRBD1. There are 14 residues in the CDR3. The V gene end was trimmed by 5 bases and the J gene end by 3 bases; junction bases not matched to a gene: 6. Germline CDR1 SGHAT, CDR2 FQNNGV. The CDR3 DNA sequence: TGTGCCAGCAGCAAACAGGGGTCGGAAGAGACCCAGTACTTC. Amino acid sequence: CASSKQGSEETQYF.

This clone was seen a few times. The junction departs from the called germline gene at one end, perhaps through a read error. CDR3 nucleotide sequence: TGTGCCGGCAGCTTGGTTCAGTACAATGAGCAGTTCTTC. Translated, it gives CAGSLVQYNEQFF. This rearrangement joins TRBV5-5 to TRBJ2-1; D is unresolved. Germline CDR1 and CDR2: SGHKS and YYEKEE (reference sequence). This CDR3 has 13 amino acids.

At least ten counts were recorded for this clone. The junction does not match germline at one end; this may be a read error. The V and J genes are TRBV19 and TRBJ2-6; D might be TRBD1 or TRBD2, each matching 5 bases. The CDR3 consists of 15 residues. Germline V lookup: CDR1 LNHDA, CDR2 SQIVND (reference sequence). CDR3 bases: TGTGCCAGTAGTATAGAGGCGGGCAGGGCAAACGTCCTGACTTTC. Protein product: CASSIEAGRANVLTF.

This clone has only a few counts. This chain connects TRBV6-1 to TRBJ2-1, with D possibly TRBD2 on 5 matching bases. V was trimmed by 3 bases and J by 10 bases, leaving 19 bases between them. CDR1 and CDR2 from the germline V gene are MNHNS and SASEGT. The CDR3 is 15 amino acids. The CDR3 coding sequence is TGTGCCAGCAGTGACTCTGCGAACACCAGCGGCGAGCAGTTCTTC. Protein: CASSDSANTSGEQFF.

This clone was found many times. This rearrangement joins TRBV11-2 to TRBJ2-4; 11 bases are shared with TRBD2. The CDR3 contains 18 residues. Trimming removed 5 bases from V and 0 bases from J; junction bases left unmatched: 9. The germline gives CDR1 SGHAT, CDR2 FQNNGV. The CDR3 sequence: CASSHTRLAGLAKNIQYF. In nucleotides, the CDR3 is TGTGCCAGCAGCCATACTAGACTAGCGGGGTTAGCCAAAAACATTCAGTACTTC.

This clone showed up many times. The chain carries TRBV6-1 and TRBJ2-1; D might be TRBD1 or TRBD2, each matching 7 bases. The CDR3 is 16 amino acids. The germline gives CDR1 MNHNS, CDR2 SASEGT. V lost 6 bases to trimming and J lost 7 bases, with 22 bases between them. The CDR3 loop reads CASSRGGDGGLNEQFF. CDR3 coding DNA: TGTGCCAGCAGCAGGGGGGGGGACGGGGGGTTAAATGAGCAGTTCTTC.

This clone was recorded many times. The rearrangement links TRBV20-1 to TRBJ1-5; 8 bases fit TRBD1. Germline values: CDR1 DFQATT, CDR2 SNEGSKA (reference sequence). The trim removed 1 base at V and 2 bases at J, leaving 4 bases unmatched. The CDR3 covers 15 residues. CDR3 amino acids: CSARAGGAGNQPQHF. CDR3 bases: TGCAGTGCTAGAGCAGGGGGCGCGGGCAATCAGCCCCAGCATTTT.

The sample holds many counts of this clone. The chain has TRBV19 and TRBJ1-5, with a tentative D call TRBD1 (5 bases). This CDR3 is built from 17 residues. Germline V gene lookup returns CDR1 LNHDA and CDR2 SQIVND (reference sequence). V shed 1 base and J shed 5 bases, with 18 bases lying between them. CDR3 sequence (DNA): TGTGCCAGTAGTATAGGGGTGGGACTTCAAGGATATCAGCCCCAGCATTTT. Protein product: CASSIGVGLQGYQPQHF.